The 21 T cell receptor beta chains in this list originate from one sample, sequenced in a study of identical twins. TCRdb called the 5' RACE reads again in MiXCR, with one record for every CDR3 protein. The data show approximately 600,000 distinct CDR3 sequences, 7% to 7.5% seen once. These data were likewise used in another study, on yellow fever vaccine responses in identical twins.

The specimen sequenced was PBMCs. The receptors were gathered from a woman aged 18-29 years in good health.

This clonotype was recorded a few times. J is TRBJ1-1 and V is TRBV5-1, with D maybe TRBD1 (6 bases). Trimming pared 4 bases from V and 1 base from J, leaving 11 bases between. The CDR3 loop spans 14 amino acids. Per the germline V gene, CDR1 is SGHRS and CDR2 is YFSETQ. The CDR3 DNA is TGCGCCAGCAGCGAAGGACAGCCGAACACTGAAGCTTTCTTT. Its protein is CASSEGQPNTEAFF.

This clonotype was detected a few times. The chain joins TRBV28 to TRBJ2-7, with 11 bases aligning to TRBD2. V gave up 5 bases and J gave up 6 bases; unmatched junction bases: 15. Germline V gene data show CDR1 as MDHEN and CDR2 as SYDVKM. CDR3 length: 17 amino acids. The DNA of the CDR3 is TGTGCCAGCAGTCCGACCTATAGCGGGAGGGCCTCGGTCGAGCAGTACTTC. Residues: CASSPTYSGRASVEQYF.

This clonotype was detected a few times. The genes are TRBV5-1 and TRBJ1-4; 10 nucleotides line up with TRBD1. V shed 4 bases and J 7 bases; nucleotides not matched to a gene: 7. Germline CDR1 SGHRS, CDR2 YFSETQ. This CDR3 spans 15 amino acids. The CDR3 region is CASSPDRGAGEKLFF. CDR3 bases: TGCGCCAGCAGCCCGGACAGGGGGGCCGGTGAAAAACTGTTTTTT. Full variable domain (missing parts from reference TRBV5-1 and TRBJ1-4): KAGVTQTPRYLIKTRGQQVTLSCSPISGHRSVSWYQQTPGQGLQFLFEYFSETQRNKGNFPGRFSGRQFSNSRSEMNVSTLELGDSALYLCASSPDRGAGEKLFFGSGTQLSVL.

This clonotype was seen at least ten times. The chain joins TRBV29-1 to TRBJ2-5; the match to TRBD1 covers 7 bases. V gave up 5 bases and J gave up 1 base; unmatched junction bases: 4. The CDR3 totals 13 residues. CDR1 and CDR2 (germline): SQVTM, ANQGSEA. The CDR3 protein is CSVTRDSQETQYF. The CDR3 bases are TGCAGCGTTACCCGGGACAGCCAAGAGACCCAGTACTTC.

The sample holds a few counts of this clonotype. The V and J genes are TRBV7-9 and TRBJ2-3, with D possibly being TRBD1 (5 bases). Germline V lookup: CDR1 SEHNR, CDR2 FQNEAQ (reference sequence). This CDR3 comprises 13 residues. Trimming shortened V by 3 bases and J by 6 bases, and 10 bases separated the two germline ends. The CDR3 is CASSFRVVDTQYF. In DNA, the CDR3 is TGTGCCAGCAGCTTCAGGGTGGTGGATACGCAGTATTTT. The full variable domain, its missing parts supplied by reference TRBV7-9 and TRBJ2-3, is DTGVSQNPRHKITKRGQNVTFRCDPISEHNRLYWYRQTLGQGPEFLTYFQNEAQLEKSRLLSDRFSAERPKGSFSTLEIQRTEQGDSAMYLCASSFRVVDTQYFGPGTRLTVL.

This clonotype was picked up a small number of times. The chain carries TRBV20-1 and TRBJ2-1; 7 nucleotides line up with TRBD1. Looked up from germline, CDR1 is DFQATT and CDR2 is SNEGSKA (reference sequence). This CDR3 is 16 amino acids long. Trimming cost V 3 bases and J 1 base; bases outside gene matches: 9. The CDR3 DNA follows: TGCAGTGCTAGTCCCGCCGACAGGGTTTCCTACAATGAGCAGTTCTTC. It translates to CSASPADRVSYNEQFF.

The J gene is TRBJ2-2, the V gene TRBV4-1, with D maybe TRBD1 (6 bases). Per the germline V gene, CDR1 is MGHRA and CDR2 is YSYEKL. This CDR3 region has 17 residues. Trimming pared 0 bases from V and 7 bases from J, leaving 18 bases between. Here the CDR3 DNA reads TGCGCCAGCAGCCAAGAACAGGGACGATGGTTAATCGGGGAGCTGTTTTTT. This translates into CASSQEQGRWLIGELFF.

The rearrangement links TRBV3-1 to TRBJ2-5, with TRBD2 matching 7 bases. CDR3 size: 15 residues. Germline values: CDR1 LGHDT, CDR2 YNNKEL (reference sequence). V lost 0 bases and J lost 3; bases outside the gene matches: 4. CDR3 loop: CASSQEGTSEETQYF. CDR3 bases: TGTGCCAGCAGCCAAGAAGGCACTAGCGAAGAGACCCAGTACTTC.

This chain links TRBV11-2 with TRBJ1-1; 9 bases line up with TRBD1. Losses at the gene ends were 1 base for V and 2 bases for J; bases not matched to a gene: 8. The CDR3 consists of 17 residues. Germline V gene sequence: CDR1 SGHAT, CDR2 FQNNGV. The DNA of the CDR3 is TGTGCCAGCAGCTTAGGCCTACAGGGGGCGGGAAACACTGAAGCTTTCTTT. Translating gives CASSLGLQGAGNTEAFF.

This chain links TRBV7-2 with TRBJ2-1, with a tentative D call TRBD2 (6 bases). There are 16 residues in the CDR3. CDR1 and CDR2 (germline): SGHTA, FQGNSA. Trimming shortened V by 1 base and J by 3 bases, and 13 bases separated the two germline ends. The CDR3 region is CASSLDPEDYYNEQFF. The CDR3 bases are TGTGCCAGCAGCTTAGACCCAGAGGACTACTACAATGAGCAGTTCTTC.

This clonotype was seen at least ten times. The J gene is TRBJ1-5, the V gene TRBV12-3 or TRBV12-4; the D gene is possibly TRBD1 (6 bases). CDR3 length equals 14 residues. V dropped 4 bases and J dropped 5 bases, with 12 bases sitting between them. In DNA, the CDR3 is TGTGCCAGCAGTTCCCGGACAGATTATCAGCCCCAGCATTTT. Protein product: CASSSRTDYQPQHF.

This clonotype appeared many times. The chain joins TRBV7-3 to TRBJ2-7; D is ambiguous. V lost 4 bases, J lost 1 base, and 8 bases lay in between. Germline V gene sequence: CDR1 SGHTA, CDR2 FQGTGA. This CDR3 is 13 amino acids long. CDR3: CASSSENSYEQYF. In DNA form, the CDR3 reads TGTGCCAGCAGCTCAGAGAATTCCTACGAGCAGTACTTC.

CDR3 region: CASSLTRGGGADTQYF. The CDR3 nucleotides read TGTGCCAGCAGCCTAACTAGAGGCGGGGGTGCAGATACGCAGTATTTT. This chain links TRBV7-2 with TRBJ2-3; TRBD2 aligns across 7 bases. The ends lost 5 bases at V and 4 bases at J; junction bases unmatched: 12. Looked up from germline, CDR1 is SGHTA and CDR2 is FQGNSA. This CDR3 spans 16 amino acids.

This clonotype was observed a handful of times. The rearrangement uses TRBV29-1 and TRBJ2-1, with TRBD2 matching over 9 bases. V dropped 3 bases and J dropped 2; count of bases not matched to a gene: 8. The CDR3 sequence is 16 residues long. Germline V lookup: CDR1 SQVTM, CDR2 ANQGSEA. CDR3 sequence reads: CSVEGGASGTYNEQFF. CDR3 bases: TGCAGCGTTGAGGGTGGGGCTAGCGGGACCTACAATGAGCAGTTCTTC.

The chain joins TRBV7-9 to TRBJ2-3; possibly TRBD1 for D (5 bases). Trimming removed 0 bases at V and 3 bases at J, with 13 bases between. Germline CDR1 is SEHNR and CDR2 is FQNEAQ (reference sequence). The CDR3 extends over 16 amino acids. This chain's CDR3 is CASSLALGLRTDTQYF. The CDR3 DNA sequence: TGTGCCAGCAGCTTAGCGTTGGGGCTTCGGACAGATACGCAGTATTTT.

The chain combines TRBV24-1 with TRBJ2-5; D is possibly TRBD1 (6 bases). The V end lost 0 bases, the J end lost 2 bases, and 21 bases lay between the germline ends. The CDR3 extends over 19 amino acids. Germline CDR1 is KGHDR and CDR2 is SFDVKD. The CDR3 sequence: CATSDLLRGSAGQQETQYF. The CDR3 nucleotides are TGTGCCACCAGTGATTTGTTGAGAGGGTCCGCAGGACAGCAAGAGACCCAGTACTTC.

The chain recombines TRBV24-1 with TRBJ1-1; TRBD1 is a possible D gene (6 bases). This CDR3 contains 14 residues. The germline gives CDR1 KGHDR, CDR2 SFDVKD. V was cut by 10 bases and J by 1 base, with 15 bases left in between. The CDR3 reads CATSGGTPNTEAFF. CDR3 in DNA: TGTGCCACGTCAGGCGGGACACCGAACACTGAAGCTTTCTTT.

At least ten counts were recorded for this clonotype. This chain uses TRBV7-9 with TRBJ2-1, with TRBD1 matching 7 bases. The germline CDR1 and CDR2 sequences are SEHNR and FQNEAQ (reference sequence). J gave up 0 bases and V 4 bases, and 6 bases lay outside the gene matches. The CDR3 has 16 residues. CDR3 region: CASSSNRDSSYNEQFF. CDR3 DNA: TGTGCCAGCAGCTCTAACCGGGACAGCTCCTACAATGAGCAGTTCTTC.

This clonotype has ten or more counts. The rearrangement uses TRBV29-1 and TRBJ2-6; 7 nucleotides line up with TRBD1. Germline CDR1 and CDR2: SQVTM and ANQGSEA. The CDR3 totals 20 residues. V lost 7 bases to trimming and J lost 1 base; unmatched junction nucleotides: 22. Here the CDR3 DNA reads TGCAGCGGGGGAGTAGACAGGGATCGAGCTCCTGTGTCTGGGGCCAACGTCCTGACTTTC. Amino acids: CSGGVDRDRAPVSGANVLTF.

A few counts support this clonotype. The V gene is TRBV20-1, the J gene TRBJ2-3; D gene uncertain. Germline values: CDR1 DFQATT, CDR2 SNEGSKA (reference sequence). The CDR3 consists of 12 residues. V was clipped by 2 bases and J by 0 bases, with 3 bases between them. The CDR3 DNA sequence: TGCAGTGCTAGATGGAGCACAGATACGCAGTATTTT. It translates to CSARWSTDTQYF.

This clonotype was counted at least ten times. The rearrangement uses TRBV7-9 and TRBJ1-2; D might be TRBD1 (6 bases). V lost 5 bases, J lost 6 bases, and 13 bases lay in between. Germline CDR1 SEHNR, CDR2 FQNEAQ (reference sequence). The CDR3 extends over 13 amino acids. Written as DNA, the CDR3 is TGTGCCAGCAGCCAGGACAGCCTAAATGGCTACACCTTC. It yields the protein CASSQDSLNGYTF.